This T cell receptor beta chain was observed in a study of blood T cell repertoires in COVID-19. At the level of the study: Samples taken during acute and convalescent COVID-19 were collected in the United States, Italy and Spain.

Patients in Seattle were enrolled during active infection, then followed longitudinally. How the authors handled the data: Reference gene primers were amplified, and this amplification served to estimate nucleated cell counts. Libraries were prepared by immunoSEQ multiplex PCR; TCRdb keeps only in-frame clonotypes and omits some of them. That table furnishes V, J and clone size, whereas the DNA furnished D and trimming. The sample yields roughly 340,000 clones, roughly 90% seen once. The CDR3 consists of 16 residues. The germline V gene encodes CDR1 SEHNR and CDR2 FQNEAQ (reference sequence). The V end was cut by 1 base, the J end by 1 base, with 12 bases between.

The receptor was isolated from a woman in her 30s with COVID-19, enrolled during active disease. This chain links TRBV7-9 with TRBJ2-3; D possibly corresponds to TRBD2 (6 bases). Sequenced: peripheral blood. CDR3 in amino acids: CASSLGVPGGTDTQYF. The DNA of the CDR3 is TGTGCCAGCAGCTTAGGGGTCCCGGGGGGCACAGATACGCAGTATTTT.